These 5 T cell receptor beta chains share one sample of origin, sequenced in a study of T cell changes during pregnancy in multiple sclerosis. Some clones are missing from TCRdb's copy, which holds only in-frame ones; the method was immunoSEQ multiplex PCR. Seen here are some 69,000 clones, around nine tenths observed once, and the top ten hold approximately 2.1%. The specimen comprised peripheral blood, sampled in the second trimester of pregnancy. These receptors all come from a female donor in good health, enrolled as a control in a pregnancy study.

The chain links TRBV2 to TRBJ2-7; 7 positions match TRBD2. The germline V gene encodes CDR1 SNHLY and CDR2 FYNNEI. Trimming removed 8 bases from V and 2 bases from J; junction bases left unmatched: 6. CDR3 size: 13 residues. The CDR3: CASGRAAPYEQYF. The CDR3 DNA reads as TGTGCCAGCGGGAGGGCCGCCCCCTACGAGCAGTACTTC.

The chain uses TRBV7-8 and TRBJ2-7, with 9 bases that match TRBD1. The CDR3 totals 14 residues. The germline V gene encodes CDR1 SGHVS and CDR2 FQNEAQ. J lost 4 bases, V lost 4 bases, and 5 bases had no gene match. In DNA form, the CDR3 reads TGTGCCAGCAGCTGGGGACAGGGAGAATACGAGCAGTACTTC. This codes for CASSWGQGEYEQYF.

As to this clone: The same CDR3 is also encoded by other DNA sequences in this sample. The V call is TRBV29-1, the J call TRBJ2-2; D is unclear. Germline CDR1 is SQVTM and CDR2 is ANQGSEA. With 4 bases removed from V and 0 bases from J, the gap between germline ends came to 6 bases. The CDR3 has 13 amino acids. The DNA for the CDR3 is TGCAGCGTTGGGCAGGCGAACACCGGGGAGCTGTTTTTT. Its translation is CSVGQANTGELFF.

The chain's CDR3 is CASSITGYSNQPQHF. The CDR3 DNA follows: TGTGCCAGTAGTATAACAGGTTATAGCAATCAGCCCCAGCATTTT. The chain employs TRBV19 and TRBJ1-5, with D possibly being TRBD1 (5 bases). CDR3 length: 15 residues. V lost 2 bases to trimming and J lost 0 bases, with 8 bases between them. CDR1 is LNHDA, CDR2 SQIVND, per germline (reference sequence).

V usage is TRBV7-3 and J usage is TRBJ2-6; 10 bases map to TRBD1. The V segment lost 4 bases and the J segment 4 bases; nucleotides outside the gene matches: 10. CDR3 length equals 18 residues. Germline V gene lookup returns CDR1 SGHTA and CDR2 FQGTGA. The DNA of the CDR3 is TGTGCCAGCAGCTCGACAGGGGGCGGGTTGGCGGGGGCCAACGTCCTGACTTTC. Residues: CASSSTGGGLAGANVLTF.